This T cell receptor (beta chain) was sequenced in a study of regulatory T cells in long-lasting Graves disease. Whole-study findings and limits: Study was limited to peripheral blood, excluding thyroid tissue. Patients with persistent disease showed a bias toward TRBV28, TRBJ1-2 and TRBJ2-5.

Documented time point: newly diagnosed GD, antithyroid drugs for less than 3 months. Researchers made the TCR library from RNA that was extracted from PBMCs. EDTA tubes held roughly 10 milliliters of peripheral blood from each patient. This CDR3 has 15 amino acids. Trimming cost V 3 bases and J 6 bases; bases outside gene matches: 9. Germline V gene sequence: CDR1 SGDLS, CDR2 YYNGEE. This clonotype has just a few counts. Its specificity is unknown. Library construction for TCR beta used iRepertoire HTBI primers and Arm-PCR of CDR3 regions. One entry per CDR3 protein, called by TCRdb with MiXCR from the multiplex PCR reads. The sample holds 560,000 or so distinct CDR3 sequences, about 16% seen once. These records were also assigned to another study, of T cells in Graves' hyperthyroidism and ophthalmopathy.

This TCR derives from a man aged 18 to 29 with Graves disease. The gene calls are TRBV9 and TRBJ2-7; TRBD2 aligns across 10 bases. The sample here was peripheral blood mononuclear cells (PBMCs), taken at new diagnosis, from a patient treated with antithyroid drugs. The CDR3 DNA is TGTGCCAGCAGCGCCCGAGCGGGAGGGACCTCCGAGCAGTACTTC. It codes for CASSARAGGTSEQYF.